This T cell receptor (beta chain) was retrieved from a study of T cells expressing NK-cell markers. Study-wide background: One of eight sequenced donors was HCMV-seronegative; the other seven were seropositive.

UMI-tagged 5'RACE template switching yielded the TCR beta cDNA. TCRdb reprocessed the 5' RACE reads and keeps a single row for each CDR3 protein, giving no DNA. Its listing shows 150,000 to 180,000 distinct CDR3 sequences. Germline V gives CDR1 SGHDN, CDR2 FVKESK. The CDR3 is 16 amino acids. V gene TRBV14 combines with J gene TRBJ2-7; TCRdb gives TRBD1 as the D gene, but with no DNA this cannot be confirmed. This TCR was sampled from a woman aged 45 to 65 in good health. Sequences were obtained from blood T cells: a sorted CD56 or NKG2C T cell subset, CD4+ or CD8+ T cells, or bulk PBMC T cells (not recorded which). The CDR3 sequence is CASSQAGRGRGYEQYF.